Listed below are T cell receptor beta chains from one sample, sequenced in a study of tumor T cells in aggressive B-cell lymphoma. Here immunoSEQ multiplex PCR was the method, and the copy in TCRdb shows in-frame clones only, minus some. The sample lists some 1,600 clones; over 65% were seen once. The sequencing sample was made of tumor tissue. The receptors stem from an adult with diffuse large B cell lymphoma. CDR3s include the opening cysteine and the closing phenylalanine or tryptophan. Where a row states a size, it is once, few, many or the class of an expanded clone; other rows omit it.

len,abundance,v_gene,j_gene,CDR3aa
15,-,TRBV9,TRBJ2-1,CASNLLAAPYNEQFF
13,-,TRBV29-1,TRBJ2-3,CSVELRGTDTQYF
14,-,TRBV6-6,TRBJ2-7,CASSHREESHEQYF
13,-,TRBV29-1,TRBJ2-3,CSVDPAGTDTQYF
16,-,TRBV5-6,TRBJ1-3,CASSLAGGNSGNTIYF
19,once,TRBV4-1,TRBJ2-3,CASSQVTRDSGTRADTQYF
16,-,TRBV19,TRBJ2-3,CASSIDWQGDADTQYF
16,-,TRBV15,TRBJ1-4,CATSRDRTGGGEKLFF
14,-,TRBV29-1,TRBJ2-1,CSVDTGRSGYEQFF
15,-,TRBV7-9,TRBJ2-3,CASSGGQGGADTQYF
12,few,TRBV30,TRBJ1-2,CAWTAGSYGYTF
14,-,TRBV14,TRBJ1-4,CASSPGQRNEKLFF
15,-,TRBV4-3,TRBJ2-7,CASSQGLATGYEQYF
16,-,TRBV5-1,TRBJ2-5,CASQWGGSGTQETQYF
13,-,TRBV11-3,TRBJ1-1,CASSLIKNTEAFF
13,once,TRBV27,TRBJ2-3,CASSLFLLDTQYF
14,-,TRBV18,TRBJ1-1,CASSPGKTVYEAFF
18,-,TRBV5-6,TRBJ2-3,CASSLWGPAGGVPDTQYF
14,-,TRBV5-1,TRBJ2-1,CASSSLLSSTEQFF
15,once,TRBV14,TRBJ2-1,CASSQGGTGGNEQFF
13,-,TRBV11-2,TRBJ2-2,CASSWGGAGELFF
13,-,TRBV15,TRBJ2-5,CATRGTGEETQYF
15,-,TRBV18,TRBJ2-5,CASSPMLGGQGEQYF
14,-,TRBV19,TRBJ2-1,CASRMPGDFNEQFF
11,-,TRBV20-1,TRBJ1-2,CSARVAYGYTF
13,-,TRBV19,TRBJ1-2,CASSIRTGGGYTF
15,-,TRBV5-5,TRBJ1-2,CASSLYDSQLYGYTF
13,-,TRBV29-1,TRBJ1-1,CSVEDRTNTEAFF
15,-,TRBV19,TRBJ1-1,CVSSIANRWNTEAFF
14,-,TRBV5-1,TRBJ1-5,CASSLGTGNQPQHF
15,-,TRBV27,TRBJ2-5,CASSPRTVDQETQYF
14,-,TRBV15,TRBJ2-5,CATSRSQGFETQYF
16,once,TRBV7-2,TRBJ2-7,CASSLVSSGRSYEQYF
14,-,TRBV4-3,TRBJ1-4,CASSSTTTNEKLFF
14,-,TRBV7-3,TRBJ2-2,CDSSLILNTGELFF
17,-,TRBV5-4,TRBJ2-5,CASSFNLAGLFQETQYF
16,-,TRBV18,TRBJ2-1,CASSHSGTGGFNEQFF
16,-,TRBV7-2,TRBJ2-3,CASRTLAGGDADTQYF
16,-,TRBV15,TRBJ2-3,CATSKTLAGGSDTQYF
13,-,TRBV10-3,TRBJ1-1,CAISQGWRTEAFF
15,-,TRBV11-2,TRBJ1-4,CASSLVPGGGEKLFF
12,-,TRBV6-1,TRBJ2-3,CASTTGPNTQYF
16,-,TRBV9,TRBJ2-3,CASSYTGHPLSDTQYF
13,few,TRBV9,TRBJ2-2,CASGEGNTGELFF
14,-,TRBV6-5,TRBJ2-5,CASSYSRVQETQYF
14,-,TRBV29-1,TRBJ2-1,CSVPHGAWYNEQFF
15,-,TRBV5-1,TRBJ1-4,CASSPQGAMSEKLFF
16,-,TRBV19,TRBJ2-7,CASSITTSGPSYEQYF